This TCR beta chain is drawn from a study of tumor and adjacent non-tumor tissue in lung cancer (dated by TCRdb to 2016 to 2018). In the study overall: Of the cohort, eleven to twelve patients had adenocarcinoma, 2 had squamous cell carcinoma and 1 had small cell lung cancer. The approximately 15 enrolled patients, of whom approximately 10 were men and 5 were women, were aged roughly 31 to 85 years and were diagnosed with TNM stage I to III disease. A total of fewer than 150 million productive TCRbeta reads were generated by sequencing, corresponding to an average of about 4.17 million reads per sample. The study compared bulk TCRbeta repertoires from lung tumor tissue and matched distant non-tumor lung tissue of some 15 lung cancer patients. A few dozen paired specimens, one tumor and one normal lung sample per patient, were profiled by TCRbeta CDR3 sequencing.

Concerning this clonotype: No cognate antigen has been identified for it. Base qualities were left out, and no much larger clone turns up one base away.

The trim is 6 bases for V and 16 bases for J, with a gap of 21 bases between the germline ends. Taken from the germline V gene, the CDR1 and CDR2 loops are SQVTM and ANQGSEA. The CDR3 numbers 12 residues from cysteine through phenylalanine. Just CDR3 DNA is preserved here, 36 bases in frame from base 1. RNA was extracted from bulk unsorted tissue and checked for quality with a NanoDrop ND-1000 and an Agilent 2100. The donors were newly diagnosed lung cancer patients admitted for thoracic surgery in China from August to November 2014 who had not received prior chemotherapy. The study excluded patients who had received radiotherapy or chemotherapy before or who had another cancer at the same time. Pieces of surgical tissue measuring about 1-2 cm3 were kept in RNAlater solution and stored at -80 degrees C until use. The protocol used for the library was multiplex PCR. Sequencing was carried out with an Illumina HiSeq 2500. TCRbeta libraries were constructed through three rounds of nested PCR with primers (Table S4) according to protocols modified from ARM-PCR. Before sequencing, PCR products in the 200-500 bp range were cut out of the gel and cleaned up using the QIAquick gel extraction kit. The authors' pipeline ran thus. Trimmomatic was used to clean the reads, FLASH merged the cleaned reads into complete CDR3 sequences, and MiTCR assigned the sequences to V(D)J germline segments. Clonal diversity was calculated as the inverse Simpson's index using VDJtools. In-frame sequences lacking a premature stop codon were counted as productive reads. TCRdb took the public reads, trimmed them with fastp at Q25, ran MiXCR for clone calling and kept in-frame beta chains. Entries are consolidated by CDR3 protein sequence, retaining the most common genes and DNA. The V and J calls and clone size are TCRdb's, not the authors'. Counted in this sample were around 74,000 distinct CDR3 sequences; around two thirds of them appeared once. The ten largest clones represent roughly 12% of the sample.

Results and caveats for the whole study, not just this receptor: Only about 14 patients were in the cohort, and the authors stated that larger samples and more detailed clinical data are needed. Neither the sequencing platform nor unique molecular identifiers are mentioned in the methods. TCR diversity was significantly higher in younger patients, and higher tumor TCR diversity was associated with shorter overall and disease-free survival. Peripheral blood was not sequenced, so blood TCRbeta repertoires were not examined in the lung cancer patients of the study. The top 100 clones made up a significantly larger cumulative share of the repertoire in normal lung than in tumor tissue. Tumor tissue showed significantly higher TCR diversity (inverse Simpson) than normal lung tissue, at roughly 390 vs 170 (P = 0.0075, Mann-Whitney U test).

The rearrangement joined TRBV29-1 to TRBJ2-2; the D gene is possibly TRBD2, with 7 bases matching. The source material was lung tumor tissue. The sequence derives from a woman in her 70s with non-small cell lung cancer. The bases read TGCAGCGTCAGCGGGGCCTCCGGGGGGCCGTTTTTT. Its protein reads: CSVSGASGGPFF.